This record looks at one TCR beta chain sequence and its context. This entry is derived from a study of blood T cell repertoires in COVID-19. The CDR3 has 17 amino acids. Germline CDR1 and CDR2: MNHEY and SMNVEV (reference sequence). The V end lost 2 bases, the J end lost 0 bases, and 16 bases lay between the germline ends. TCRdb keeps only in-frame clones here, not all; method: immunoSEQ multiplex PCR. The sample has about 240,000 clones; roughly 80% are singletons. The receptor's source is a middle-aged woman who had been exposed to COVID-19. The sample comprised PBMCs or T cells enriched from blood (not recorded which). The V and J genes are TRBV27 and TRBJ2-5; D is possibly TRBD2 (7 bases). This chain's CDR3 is CASSLNGRGGYQETQYF. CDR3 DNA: TGTGCCAGCAGTTTAAATGGTAGGGGGGGTTACCAAGAGACCCAGTACTTC.